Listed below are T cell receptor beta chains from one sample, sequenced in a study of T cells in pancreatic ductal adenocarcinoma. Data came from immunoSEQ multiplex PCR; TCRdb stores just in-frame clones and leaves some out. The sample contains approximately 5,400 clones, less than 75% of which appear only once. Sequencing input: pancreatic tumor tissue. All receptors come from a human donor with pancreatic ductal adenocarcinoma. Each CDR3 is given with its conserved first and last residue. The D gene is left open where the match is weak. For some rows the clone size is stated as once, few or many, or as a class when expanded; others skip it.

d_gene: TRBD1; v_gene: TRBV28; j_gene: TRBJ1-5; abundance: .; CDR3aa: CASSLTGQGYQPQHF; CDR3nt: TGTGCCAGCAGTTTAACGGGACAGGGATATCAGCCCCAGCATTTT
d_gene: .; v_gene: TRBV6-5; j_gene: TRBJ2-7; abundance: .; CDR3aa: CASSYGETSIYEQYF; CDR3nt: TGTGCCAGCAGTTACGGGGAGACTAGTATCTACGAGCAGTACTTC
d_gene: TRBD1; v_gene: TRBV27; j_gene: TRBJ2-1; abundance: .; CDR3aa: CASSPGDRGSYNEQFF; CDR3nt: TGTGCCAGCAGTCCCGGGGACAGGGGATCCTACAATGAGCAGTTCTTC
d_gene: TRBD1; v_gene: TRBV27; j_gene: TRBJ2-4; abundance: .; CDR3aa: CASSEGQGWGAKNIQYF; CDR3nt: TGTGCCAGCAGTGAAGGACAGGGGTGGGGGGCCAAAAACATTCAGTACTTC
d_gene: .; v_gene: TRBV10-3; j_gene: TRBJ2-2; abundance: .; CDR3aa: CAISVTSNTGELFF; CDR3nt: TGTGCCATCAGTGTTACTTCGAACACCGGGGAGCTGTTTTTT
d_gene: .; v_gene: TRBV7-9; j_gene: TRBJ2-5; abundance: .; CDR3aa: CASSLDGRRGAETQYF; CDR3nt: TGTGCCAGCAGCTTAGATGGCAGACGCGGTGCCGAGACCCAGTACTTC
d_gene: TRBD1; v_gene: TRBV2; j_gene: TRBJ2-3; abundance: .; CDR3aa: CASSGTGKTDTQYF; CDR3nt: TGTGCCAGCAGTGGGACAGGGAAGACAGATACGCAGTATTTT
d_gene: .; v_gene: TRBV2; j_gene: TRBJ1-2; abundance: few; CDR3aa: CASSGASGYTF; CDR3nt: TGTGCCAGCAGTGGTGCGTCCGGCTACACCTTC
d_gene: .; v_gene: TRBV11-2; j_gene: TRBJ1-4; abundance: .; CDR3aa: CASSLGAGSNEKLFF; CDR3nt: TGTGCCAGCAGCTTAGGGGCGGGGTCTAATGAAAAACTGTTTTTT
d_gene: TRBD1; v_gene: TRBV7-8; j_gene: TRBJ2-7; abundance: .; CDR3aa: CASSKTPPGQAAYEQYF; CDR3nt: TGTGCCAGCAGCAAAACACCCCCGGGACAGGCGGCCTACGAGCAGTACTTC
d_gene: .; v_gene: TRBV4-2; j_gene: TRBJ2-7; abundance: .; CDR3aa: CASSPSVAGWDYEQYF; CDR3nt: TGTGCCAGCAGCCCCTCAGTGGCAGGGTGGGACTACGAGCAGTACTTC
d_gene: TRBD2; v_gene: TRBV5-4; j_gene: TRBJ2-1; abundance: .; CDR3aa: CASSFSGGAYNEQFF; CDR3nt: TGTGCCAGCAGTTTTAGCGGGGGGGCCTACAATGAGCAGTTCTTC
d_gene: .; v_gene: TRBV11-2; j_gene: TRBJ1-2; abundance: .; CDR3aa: CASSLDLRYGYTF; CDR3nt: TGTGCCAGCAGCTTAGACCTCCGCTATGGCTACACCTTC
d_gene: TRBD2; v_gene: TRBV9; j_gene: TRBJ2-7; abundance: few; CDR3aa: CASSEVASGLDEQYF; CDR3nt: TGTGCCAGCAGCGAGGTGGCTAGCGGACTCGACGAGCAGTACTTC
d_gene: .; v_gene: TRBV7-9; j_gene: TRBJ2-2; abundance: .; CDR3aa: CASRRTAANTGELFF; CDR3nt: TGTGCCAGCAGACGGACAGCTGCGAACACCGGGGAGCTGTTTTTT
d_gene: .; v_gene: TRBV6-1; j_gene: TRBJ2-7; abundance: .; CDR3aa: CASSEMNRDYEQYF; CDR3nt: TGTGCCAGCAGTGAAATGAACAGGGACTACGAGCAGTACTTC
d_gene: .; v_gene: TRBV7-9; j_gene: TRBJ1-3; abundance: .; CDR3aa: CASSLTFPSGNTIYF; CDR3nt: TGTGCCAGCAGCTTAACATTCCCCTCTGGAAACACCATATATTTT
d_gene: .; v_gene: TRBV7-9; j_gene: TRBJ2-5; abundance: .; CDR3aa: CASSSTLPQETQYF; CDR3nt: TGTGCCAGCAGCTCCACATTGCCCCAAGAGACCCAGTACTTC
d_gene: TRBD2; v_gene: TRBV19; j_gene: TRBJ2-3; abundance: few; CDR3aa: CATDAGGRSTDTQYF; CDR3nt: TGTGCCACCGACGCGGGGGGGCGGAGCACAGATACGCAGTATTTT
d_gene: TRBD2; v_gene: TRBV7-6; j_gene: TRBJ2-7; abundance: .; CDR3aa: CASSPGLAGGLYEQYF; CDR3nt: TGTGCCAGCAGCCCGGGACTAGCGGGGGGCCTATACGAGCAGTACTTC
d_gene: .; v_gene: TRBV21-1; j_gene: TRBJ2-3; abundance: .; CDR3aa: CASSKGNRGHGDTQYF; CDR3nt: TGTGCCAGCAGCAAAGGAAACAGGGGGCATGGAGATACGCAGTATTTT
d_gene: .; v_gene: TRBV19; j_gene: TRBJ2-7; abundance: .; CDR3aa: CASSRQYEQYF; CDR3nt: TGTGCCAGTAGTAGACAGTACGAGCAGTACTTC
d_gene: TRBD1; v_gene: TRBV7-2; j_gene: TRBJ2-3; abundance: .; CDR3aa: CASGRDRVATDTQYF; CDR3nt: TGTGCCAGCGGTCGAGACAGGGTGGCGACAGATACGCAGTATTTT
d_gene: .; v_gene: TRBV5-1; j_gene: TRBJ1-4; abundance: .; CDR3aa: CASSVTAPNEKLFF; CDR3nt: TGCGCCAGCTCGGTAACAGCCCCTAATGAAAAACTGTTTTTT
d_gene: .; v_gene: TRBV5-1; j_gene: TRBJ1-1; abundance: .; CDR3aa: CASSSDGGLHTEAFF; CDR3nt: TGCGCCAGCAGCTCGGACGGGGGTCTGCACACTGAAGCTTTCTTT
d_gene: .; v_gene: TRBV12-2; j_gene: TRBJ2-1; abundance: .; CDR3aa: CASRFRGGATEQFF; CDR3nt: TGTGCAAGTCGCTTCCGGGGGGGGGCTACTGAGCAGTTCTTC
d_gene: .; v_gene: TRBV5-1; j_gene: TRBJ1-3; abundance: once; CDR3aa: CASSSSPQGTGNTIYF; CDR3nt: TGCGCCAGCAGCTCGTCACCACAGGGAACCGGAAACACCATATATTTT
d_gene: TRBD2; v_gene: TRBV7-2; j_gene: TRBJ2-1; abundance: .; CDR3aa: CASSPRTSGGAYNEQFF; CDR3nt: TGTGCCAGCAGCCCCCGGACTAGCGGGGGGGCCTACAATGAGCAGTTCTTC
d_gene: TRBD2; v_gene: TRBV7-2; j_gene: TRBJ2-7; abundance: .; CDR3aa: CASSLGLAGRNEQYF; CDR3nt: TGTGCCAGCAGCTTAGGACTAGCGGGGAGGAACGAGCAGTACTTC
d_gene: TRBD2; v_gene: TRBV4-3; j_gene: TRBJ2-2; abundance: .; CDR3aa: CASSQGRLAGTTGELFF; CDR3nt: TGCGCCAGCAGCCAAGGCCGACTAGCGGGAACCACCGGGGAGCTGTTTTTT
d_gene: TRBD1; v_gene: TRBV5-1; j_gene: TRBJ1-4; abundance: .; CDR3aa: CASAPPSGTGSEKLFF; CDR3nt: TGCGCCAGCGCACCCCCGTCCGGGACAGGCTCAGAAAAACTGTTTTTT
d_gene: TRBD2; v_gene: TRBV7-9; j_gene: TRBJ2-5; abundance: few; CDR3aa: CASSTRLAQETQYF; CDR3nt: TGTGCCAGCAGCACCCGACTAGCCCAAGAGACCCAGTACTTC
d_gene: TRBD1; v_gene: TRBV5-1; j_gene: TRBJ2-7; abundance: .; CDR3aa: CASSFGTDTYEQYF; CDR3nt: TGCGCCAGCAGCTTTGGGACAGACACCTACGAGCAGTACTTC
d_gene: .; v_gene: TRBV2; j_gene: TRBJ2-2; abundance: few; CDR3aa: CASKARLETGELFF; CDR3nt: TGTGCCAGCAAGGCCCGCCTAGAGACCGGGGAGCTGTTTTTT
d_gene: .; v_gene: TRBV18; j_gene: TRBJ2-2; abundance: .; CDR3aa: CASSPTTQGGELFF; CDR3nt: TGTGCCAGCTCACCTACTACCCAGGGCGGGGAGCTGTTTTTT
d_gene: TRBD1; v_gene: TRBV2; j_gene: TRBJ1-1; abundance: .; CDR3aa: CASSEAPMGQGARAFF; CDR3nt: TGTGCCAGCAGTGAAGCGCCCATGGGACAGGGGGCTAGAGCTTTCTTT
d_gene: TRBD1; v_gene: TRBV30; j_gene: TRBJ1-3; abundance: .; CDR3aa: CAWMNRGLGNTIYF; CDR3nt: TGTGCCTGGATGAACAGGGGGCTTGGAAACACCATATATTTT
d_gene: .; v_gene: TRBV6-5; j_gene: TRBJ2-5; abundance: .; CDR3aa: CASTPGQPQETQYF; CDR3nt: TGTGCCAGCACTCCGGGACAACCCCAAGAGACCCAGTACTTC
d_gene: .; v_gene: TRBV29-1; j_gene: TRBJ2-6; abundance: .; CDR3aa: CSPKSGSDSGANVLTF; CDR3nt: TGCAGCCCCAAATCGGGTTCCGATTCTGGGGCCAACGTCCTGACTTTC
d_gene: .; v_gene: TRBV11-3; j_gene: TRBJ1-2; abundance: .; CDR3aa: CASSLSGQVPYGYTF; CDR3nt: TGTGCCAGCAGCCTATCCGGACAAGTCCCCTATGGCTACACCTTC
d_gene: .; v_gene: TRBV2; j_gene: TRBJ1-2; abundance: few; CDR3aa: CASRDPGNYGYTF; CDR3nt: TGTGCCAGCAGAGACCCGGGTAACTATGGCTACACCTTC
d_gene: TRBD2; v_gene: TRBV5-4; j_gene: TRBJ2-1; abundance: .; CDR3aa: CASSNVAVSGGAHEQFF; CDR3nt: TGTGCCAGCAGCAACGTTGCCGTTAGCGGGGGGGCGCATGAGCAGTTCTTC
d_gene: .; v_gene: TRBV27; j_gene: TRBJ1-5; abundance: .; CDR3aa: CASSEREGNQPQHF; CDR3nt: TGTGCCAGCAGTGAAAGGGAGGGCAATCAGCCCCAGCATTTT